A single sample gave rise to the 10 T cell receptor beta chains below, sequenced in a study of radiation and T cells in renal cell carcinoma. As for time point: blood 4 weeks post-SBRT, at nephrectomy. The treatment: 15 Gy SBRT to primary tumor, nephrectomy 4 weeks later. Produced via immunoSEQ multiplex PCR; TCRdb's table is partial and in-frame only. Among 140,000 to 150,000 clones listed, 75% to 90% were seen once. Specimen: blood, collected from a patient whose treatment included radiotherapy and nephrectomy. The origin of the receptors is a woman in her forties or fifties with renal cell carcinoma.

This rearrangement joins TRBV29-1 to TRBJ2-1; D perhaps matches TRBD2 (5 bases). Trimming removed 3 bases from V and 6 bases from J, with 12 bases in between. Germline values: CDR1 SQVTM, CDR2 ANQGSEA. The CDR3 spans 13 residues. CDR3 sequence: CSVDGVGINEQFF. The CDR3 DNA follows: TGCAGCGTTGACGGGGTCGGGATCAATGAGCAGTTCTTC.

The genes are TRBV11-2 and TRBJ2-3; D uncertain. The CDR3 covers 15 residues. Germline values: CDR1 SGHAT, CDR2 FQNNGV. Trimming stripped 1 base from V and 2 bases from J, with 10 bases between. CDR3: CASSLVGLDTDTQYF. DNA of the CDR3: TGTGCCAGCAGCTTAGTCGGTCTAGACACAGATACGCAGTATTTT.

The gene calls are TRBV7-2 and TRBJ1-2; D is ambiguous. V lost 0 bases and J lost 0, with 5 bases in between. CDR3 length: 14 amino acids. Germline V gives CDR1 SGHTA, CDR2 FQGNSA. The CDR3 DNA is TGTGCCAGCAGCTTAGCGCAGGCTAACTATGGCTACACCTTC. This codes for CASSLAQANYGYTF.

This clone came up a few times. The chain links TRBV5-1 to TRBJ1-1; D might be TRBD1 (5 bases). The V end lost 10 bases, the J end lost 6 bases, and 25 bases lay between the germline ends. This CDR3 spans 15 amino acids. Germline V gene sequence: CDR1 SGHRS, CDR2 YFSETQ. The DNA for the CDR3 is TGCGCCGCCTCGGGGGTGGACGGGGGAAACCCTGAAGCTTTCTTT. Encoded protein: CAASGVDGGNPEAFF.

The chain combines TRBV7-8 with TRBJ2-7, with TRBD2 identical over 7 bases. V lost 5 bases and J lost 3; bases outside the gene matches: 7. The germline CDR1 and CDR2 sequences are SGHVS and FQNEAQ. The CDR3 runs 14 residues. This CDR3 is CASSLRTSGYEQYF. In DNA, the CDR3 is TGTGCCAGCAGCCTAAGGACTAGTGGCTACGAGCAGTACTTC.

The chain combines TRBV19 with TRBJ1-5, with TRBD1 identical over 8 bases. Germline V CDR1 and CDR2: LNHDA, SQIVND (reference sequence). Unmatched junction bases numbered 11, after V lost 4 bases and J lost 9 bases. The CDR3 totals 15 residues. For the CDR3, the DNA is TGTGCCAGTAGTAGGGACAGGTCCTCAAGGGGGCCCCAGCATTTT. Translating gives CASSRDRSSRGPQHF.

The chain combines TRBV25-1 with TRBJ2-7, with 11 bases fitting TRBD2. CDR3 length: 16 residues. CDR1 and CDR2 (germline): MGHDK, SYGVNS. V was pared by 0 bases and J by 6 bases, with 7 bases of the junction left unmatched. In DNA form, the CDR3 reads TGTGCCAGCAGTGAATACGGGGCTAGCGGGAGGCCCGAGCAGTACTTC. Its translation is CASSEYGASGRPEQYF.

This chain connects TRBV7-2 to TRBJ2-7, with TRBD2 matching over 13 bases. V lost 4 bases to trimming and J lost 3 bases; unmatched junction nucleotides: 6. This CDR3 is 16 amino acids long. CDR1 SGHTA and CDR2 FQGNSA come from the germline V gene. This chain's CDR3 is CASSSQLAGGLYEQYF. The CDR3 DNA follows: TGTGCCAGCAGCTCCCAACTAGCGGGGGGGCTCTACGAGCAGTACTTC.

This chain uses TRBV7-2 with TRBJ2-1; D is ambiguous. The CDR3 loop spans 15 amino acids. Germline-derived CDR1 and CDR2 are SGHTA and FQGNSA. V gave up 2 bases and J gave up 4 bases, with 12 bases separating them. The CDR3 reads CASSLSVGPYNEQFF. CDR3 in DNA: TGTGCCAGCAGCTTATCGGTCGGACCATACAATGAGCAGTTCTTC.

CDR3 region: CASSWELQGIGNTIYF. The CDR3 DNA reads TGCGCCAGCAGCTGGGAACTACAGGGGATCGGAAACACCATATATTTT. V and J are TRBV5-1 and TRBJ1-3; 7 bases map to TRBD1. V lost 3 bases to trimming and J lost 4 bases; unmatched junction nucleotides: 10. The CDR3 sequence is 16 residues long. CDR1 and CDR2 from the germline V gene are SGHRS and YFSETQ.